This T cell receptor (beta chain) was recorded in a study of blood T cell repertoires in COVID-19. Whole-study context: Donors in the United States, Italy and Spain gave samples during acute or convalescent COVID-19.

J gave up 5 bases and V 5 bases, and 8 bases lay outside the gene matches. Germline loops: CDR1 MNHEY, CDR2 SMNVEV (reference sequence). There are 14 residues in the CDR3. Per the authors' pipeline: Using reference gene primer amplification, nucleated cell counts were estimated. TCRdb's table, derived via immunoSEQ multiplex PCR, lists solely in-frame clones and lacks some. From that table come the V and J calls and clone size; the DNA was used to work out D and trimming. Altogether about 120,000 clones are present, 70% to 90% being singletons, with the ten largest covering 7.6%. This sequence originates from a man aged 45-60 years with acute or convalescent COVID-19. Sequences were obtained from peripheral blood. J is TRBJ2-5 and V is TRBV27; 7 bases align to TRBD1. The CDR3 reads CASSPRQGRETQYF. The CDR3 bases are TGTGCCAGCAGTCCCAGACAGGGTAGGGAGACCCAGTACTTC.